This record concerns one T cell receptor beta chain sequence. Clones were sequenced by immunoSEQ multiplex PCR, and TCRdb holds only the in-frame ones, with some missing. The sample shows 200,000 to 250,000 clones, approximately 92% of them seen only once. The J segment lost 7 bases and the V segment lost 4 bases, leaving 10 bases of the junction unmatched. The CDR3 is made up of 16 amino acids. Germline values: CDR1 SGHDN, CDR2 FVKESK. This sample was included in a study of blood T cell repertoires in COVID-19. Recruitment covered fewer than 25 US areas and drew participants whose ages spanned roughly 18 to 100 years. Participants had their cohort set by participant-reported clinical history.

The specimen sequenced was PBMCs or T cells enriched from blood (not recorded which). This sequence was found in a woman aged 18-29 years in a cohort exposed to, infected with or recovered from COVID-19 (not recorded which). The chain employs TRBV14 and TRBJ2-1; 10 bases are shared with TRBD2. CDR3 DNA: TGTGCCAGCAGCCCTCCCCCACTAGCGGGGTTAAATGAGCAGTTCTTC. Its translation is CASSPPPLAGLNEQFF.